This TCR beta chain was found in a study of T cells in Graves' hyperthyroidism and ophthalmopathy (dated by TCRdb to between 2019 and 2020). Regarding the complete study: Peripheral blood samples were taken at initial diagnosis, before any treatment was given. To identify distinguishing TCR V-J signatures, a discovery cohort of around 100 patients was used, comprising fewer than 45 with Graves' ophthalmopathy and 55 to 65 with stable Graves' hyperthyroidism. Prospective prediction of ophthalmopathy was tested in an independent validation cohort consisting of 18 hyperthyroidism patients and some 16 patients who later progressed to ophthalmopathy. For training and testing, the 100 or so patients in the discovery cohort were randomly divided in a 7:3 ratio. In addition, the study compared T-cell repertoires in thyroid tissue and in blood from 6 or 7 Graves' hyperthyroidism patients. After blood sampling, hyperthyroidism patients were treated with methimazole at a starting dose of 30 mg daily, and ophthalmopathy patients were treated with high-dose intravenous methylprednisolone. The paper describes TCR Vbeta CDR3 sequencing of more than 120 peripheral blood samples, made up of some 40 ophthalmopathy patients, roughly 75 hyperthyroidism patients and roughly 17 progressor patients. Summary of the overall study and its limitations: A model built on a 13 V-J signature distinguished ophthalmopathy from stable hyperthyroidism, reaching approximately 89% sensitivity and approximately 81% specificity in cross-validation and 80%/75% in testing. During validation, the model predicted progression to ophthalmopathy a median of approximately six months ahead of onset, with around 71% sensitivity and 72.22% specificity. No statistical method was used to fix the sample size in advance, and group allocation was not hidden from the investigators. Most expanded thyroid clonotypes (frequency above 0.001) were also found in blood, which suggests that blood repertoires may mirror thyroid immune responses.

Stable Graves' hyperthyroidism was defined as no progression to ophthalmopathy during 18 months of follow-up. Hyperthyroidism patients were newly diagnosed, had a disease duration of under 2 months, and were aged 18 to 65 years. The study excluded patients with uncontrolled infections, other autoimmune diseases, pregnancy or lactation. Diagnoses were established on the basis of clinical symptoms, serum thyroxine and TRAb, thyroid ultrasound, and orbital computed tomography. PBMCs were isolated from about 10 ml of fresh peripheral blood by Ficoll-Paque density gradient centrifugation. Total RNA was extracted using Trizol reagent, and RNA quality was assessed on an Agilent 2100 Bioanalyzer. Based on the germline V gene, the CDR1 and CDR2 sequences are SQVTM and ANQGSEA. After removal of 4 bases from V and 6 bases from J, the junction retains 13 bases not matched to a gene. The CDR3, cysteine through phenylalanine, is 15 amino acids long. The kept DNA is CDR3 alone, 45 bases in frame from the first base.

At least ten counts were recorded for this clonotype. Its antigen is unknown. Per-base qualities were not stored, and no clone one base away is much larger. Amplification of TCR beta CDR3 regions was carried out from RNA transcripts. For the first round of RT-PCR on the TCR CDR3, the HTBI primer set was used together with the Qiagen OneStep RT-PCR kit. A second multiplex PCR round built the libraries, followed by size selection and purification. The libraries were sequenced on an Illumina HiSeq2000 using paired-end 100 bp reads. In the authors' own workflow: SOAPnuke was used to process the raw data, throwing out any read that contained adapters or uncalled bases, had a mean Phred below 15, or lacked an exact constant-primer or identifier match. High-quality paired reads were merged using COPE v1.2.5, and each unique nucleotide sequence was defined as a clonotype. MiTCR v1.1 was used to align clonotypes to the IMGT TRBV, TRBD and TRBJ reference segments. Only V-J combinations with frequency above 0.0001, covering about 99% of repertoires, were analysed. A TCS score was defined as the ratio of F50 (clonal expansion) to E x V (chaos), with BLOSUM62-based TCRdist applied between CDR3 peptides within each V-J. Welch's t-statistics and random forest reduced around 520 V-J features to around 14, which were used in a naive Bayes classifier (R e1071). TCRdb applied fastp at Q25 and MiXCR to the public reads, then kept only in-frame beta chains. Each record represents a unique CDR3 protein, reported with the most common genes and DNA among its rows. TCRdb's processing, not the study's, gives the V and J calls here. In this sample the table shows roughly 99,000 distinct CDR3 sequences, approximately 16% of which occur a single time. About 40% of the sample comes from the top ten.

The rearrangement joined TRBV29-1 to TRBJ2-7; 9 central nucleotides agree with TRBD1. The source material was blood. The clonotype originates from a woman in her forties or fifties with Graves' hyperthyroidism. At the DNA level, the sequence is TGCAGCGTTGGGAAACCGGGACAGGGAAGAGGCGAGCAGTACTTC. The resulting protein is CSVGKPGQGRGEQYF.